A selection of T cell receptor beta chains follows, all from one sample in a study of blood T cell repertoires in COVID-19. The repertoire was sequenced with immunoSEQ multiplex PCR; TCRdb's copy has only in-frame clones and lacks some. The sample includes roughly 180,000 clones, 75% to 90% of them seen just once. The specimen sequenced was PBMCs or T cells enriched from blood (not recorded which). The receptors come from a man in his forties or fifties who had recovered from COVID-19. Both conserved end residues are trimmed from each CDR3.

j_call v_call cdr3_aa
TRBJ2-2 TRBV20-1 SASPGGNTGELF
TRBJ1-3 TRBV7-6 ASSPQGRGGNTIY
TRBJ2-7 TRBV6-6 ASSSPWGTSGRAHSLEQY
TRBJ2-5 TRBV5-1 ASKPGQGAEETQY
TRBJ1-5 TRBV19 ASSIPGSQPQH
TRBJ2-5 TRBV20-1 SASLGGRGRETQY
TRBJ2-7 TRBV5-1 ASSLGGTASYEQY
TRBJ1-3 TRBV21-1 ASSAPTGCFGNTIY
TRBJ1-1 TRBV5-1 ASRAGTGRNTEAF
TRBJ2-7 TRBV28 ASSSGSGFEQY
TRBJ2-1 TRBV4-1 ASSQTPGAAGEQF
TRBJ1-4 TRBV10-2 ASSQYRAPNEKLF
TRBJ2-5 TRBV11-3 ASSDGPSGETQY
TRBJ1-1 TRBV6-5 ATTLDTEAF
TRBJ2-7 TRBV30 AWRGTGPFFAYEQY
TRBJ1-1 TRBV6-5 ASSSRIEAF